This T cell receptor beta chain was retrieved from a study of OX40 agonist ivuxolimab in advanced cancers. Clones were read by immunoSEQ multiplex PCR, and TCRdb kept only the in-frame ones, dropping some. Of around 83,000 clones listed, 75% to 95% were seen once; the top ten hold 1.6%. Study-level results: Among some nonresponders, normalized T-cell clonal expansion was also low.

Trimming took 5 bases from V and 4 from J, leaving 15 bases between them. The germline CDR1 and CDR2 sequences are SGHRS and YFSETQ. CDR3 length: 14 residues. As concerns this clone: Its target is unknown.

The chain uses TRBV5-1 and TRBJ2-5, with D unresolved. This clonotype was obtained from an adult with an advanced solid tumor such as melanoma, head and neck, liver or kidney cancer. The source was CD4+ or CD8+ T cells sorted from blood, collected in a trial of the OX40 agonist ivuxolimab. This CDR3 is CASRPNMIGETQYF. CDR3 bases: TGCGCCAGCAGACCGAACATGATCGGAGAGACCCAGTACTTC.